This T cell receptor (beta chain) originates from a study of graft-versus-host responses after intestinal transplantation. On the study more broadly: Every one of the recipients received anti-thymocyte globulin induction and afterwards took tacrolimus and steroids for about 3 years.

As regards this clone: What it recognizes is unknown.

Sequenced by immunoSEQ multiplex PCR; TCRdb stores in-frame clones only, minus some. The sample has about 130,000 clones; about 93% are singletons. Germline CDR1 reads SGHTA; CDR2 reads FQGTGA. The CDR3 loop spans 15 amino acids. Trimming cost V 1 base and J 2 bases, with 8 bases left between them. This TCR derives from a human donor who received an intestinal transplant. The source was unstimulated CD4+ T cells sorted from spleen or lymph node cells, collected before intestinal transplant. The chain combines TRBV7-3 with TRBJ1-4; D is perhaps TRBD1 (5 bases). The CDR3 coding sequence is TGTGCCAGCAGCTTAAGGGGGACGACTAATGAAAAACTGTTTTTT. Translated, it gives CASSLRGTTNEKLFF. The variable domain in full, completed from reference TRBV7-3 and TRBJ1-4, reads GAGVSQTPSNKVTEKGKYVELRCDPISGHTALYWYRQSLGQGPEFLIYFQGTGAADDSGLPNDRFFAVRPEGSVSTLKIQRTERGDSAVYLCASSLRGTTNEKLFFGSGTQLSVL.